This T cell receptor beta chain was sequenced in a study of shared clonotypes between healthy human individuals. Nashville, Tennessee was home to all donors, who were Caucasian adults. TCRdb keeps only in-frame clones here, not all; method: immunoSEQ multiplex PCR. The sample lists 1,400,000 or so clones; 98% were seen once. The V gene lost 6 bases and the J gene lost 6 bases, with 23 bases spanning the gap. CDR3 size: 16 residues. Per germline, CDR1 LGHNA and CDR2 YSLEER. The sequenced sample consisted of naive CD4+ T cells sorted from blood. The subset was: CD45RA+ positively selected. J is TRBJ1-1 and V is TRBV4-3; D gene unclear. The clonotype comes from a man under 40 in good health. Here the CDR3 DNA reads TGCGCCAGCAGTTTCTCTCGGACGTCTTCCCCCGCTGAAGCTTTCTTT. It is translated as CASSFSRTSSPAEAFF.